This T cell receptor (beta chain) was recovered during a study of T-cell memory formation after mild COVID-19. TCRdb re-derived calls from the 5' RACE reads in MiXCR, one entry per CDR3 protein. The sample lists fewer than 90,000 distinct CDR3 sequences, roughly 13% occurring once. This CDR3 is 11 amino acids long. Germline values: CDR1 MGHRA, CDR2 YSYEKL. V was shortened by 3 bases and J by 8 bases, with 6 bases between the two germline ends. The TCR originated in an adult woman who had mild COVID-19 (a few samples of this study predate the infection). Cell type and time point are not known. Sequencing input: PBMCs or a T cell subset sorted from them (not recorded which). V and J are TRBV4-1 and TRBJ2-3; D unresolved. The CDR3: CASSHGVTQYF. The CDR3 region has the DNA TGCGCCAGCAGCCACGGAGTTACGCAGTATTTT.